The clone carrying this T cell receptor (delta chain) turned up a few times. This likely stems from a read error, as it lies one base from a far larger clone. The same CDR3 can be traced to other DNA sequences in this sample. TCRdb re-processed the reads via CATT. The sample holds 3,000 to 4,000 delta-chain clones, about 0.29% seen once. These data belong to a study of gamma-delta chains in newborns, infants, children. Study-level information: Innate gammadelta T cells reportedly expand polyclonally right after birth, driven by microbial exposure, per the title.

Germline CDR1 GEAIGNYY, CDR2 EKD. The length of the CDR3 is 21 residues. V gave up 0 bases and J gave up 0 bases; unmatched junction bases: 11. The gene calls are TRDV2 and TRDJ3, with 9 bases matching TRDD3. The sample was blood. This sequence originates from a child who was a newborn, infant or young child, either healthy, febrile or measles-vaccinated (not recorded which). The CDR3 is CACDTVLGDTPSSWDTRQMFF. For the CDR3, the DNA is TGTGCCTGTGACACCGTACTGGGGGACACCCCTAGCTCCTGGGACACCCGACAGATGTTTTTC.